The 10 T cell receptor beta chains given below trace back to one sample, sequenced in a study of blood T cells in healthy people across ages. Primed by a sample-barcoded 5' primer and a J-beta primer mix, a second PCR proceeded for about 7 to 11 cycles. TCRdb used MiXCR to reprocess the 5' RACE reads, holding one entry per CDR3 protein. The table has 1.5 million to 2 million distinct CDR3 sequences, about 28% seen once. Sequenced material: blood. These receptors were obtained from a woman aged 30 to 39 in good health.

This clonotype was counted ten times or more. The chain couples TRBV4-3 to TRBJ2-1; unclear D gene. The CDR3 runs to 13 residues. V gave up 0 bases and J gave up 14 bases, with 14 bases separating them. Germline V gives CDR1 LGHNA, CDR2 YSLEER. CDR3 loop: CASSQEVTGIEFF. As DNA, the CDR3 is TGCGCCAGCAGCCAAGAGGTGACTGGGATAGAGTTCTTC.

Ten or more counts support this clonotype. The gene calls are TRBV18 and TRBJ2-3; no reliable D call. Germline CDR1 KGHSH, CDR2 LQKENI. This CDR3 is 13 amino acids long. Trimming shortened V by 0 bases and J by 1 base, and 2 bases separated the two germline ends. The DNA for the CDR3 is TGTGCCAGCTCACCACCGGGCACAGATACGCAGTATTTT. Protein: CASSPPGTDTQYF.

This clonotype was observed a few times. This chain joins TRBV20-1 and TRBJ2-4; 9 bases line up with TRBD2. The CDR3 spans 14 residues. V lost 4 bases to trimming and J lost 13 bases; unmatched junction nucleotides: 14. The germline CDR1 and CDR2 sequences are DFQATT and SNEGSKA (reference sequence). CDR3 residues: CSATRSGGSDEQYF. The CDR3 DNA is TGCAGTGCTACCCGTAGCGGGGGCTCCGATGAGCAGTACTTC.

This chain connects TRBV11-2 to TRBJ2-3; D is possibly TRBD1 (6 bases). Germline assignment: CDR1 SGHAT and CDR2 FQNNGV. Trimming stripped 6 bases from V and 6 bases from J, with 19 bases between. This CDR3 is built from 15 residues. This CDR3 is CASRDEGTLGDTQYF. CDR3 bases: TGTGCCAGCAGGGATGAAGGGACACTTGGGGATACGCAGTATTTT. The whole variable domain, filled in from reference TRBV11-2 and TRBJ2-3, reads EAGVAQSPRYKIIEKRQSVAFWCNPISGHATLYWYQQILGQGPKLLIQFQNNGVVDDSQLPKDRFSAERLKGVDSTLKIQPAKLEDSAVYLCASRDEGTLGDTQYFGPGTRLTVL.

The CDR3 is CASSEFERGDGEQFF. Written as DNA, the CDR3 is TGTGCCAGCAGTGAATTTGAAAGGGGTGATGGTGAGCAGTTCTTC. The chain is built from TRBV6-1 and TRBJ2-1; perhaps TRBD1 as D (5 bases). The germline gives CDR1 MNHNS, CDR2 SASEGT. Trimming removed 2 bases at V and 9 bases at J, with 17 bases between. CDR3 length equals 15 residues.

This clonotype was observed a few times. This CDR3 reads CSASEGHARGRDEQFF. The DNA of the CDR3 is TGCAGTGCTAGCGAGGGGCATGCCAGGGGGCGCGATGAGCAGTTCTTC. The V call is TRBV20-1, the J call TRBJ2-1; 8 bases are shared with TRBD1. V dropped 3 bases and J dropped 8; count of bases not matched to a gene: 15. Germline V lookup: CDR1 DFQATT, CDR2 SNEGSKA (reference sequence). This CDR3 is built from 16 residues.

As to this clonotype: Its ends do not fully match the called genes, so a read error is possible. This sequence joins TRBV12-3 or TRBV12-4 and TRBJ2-3; 13 bases fit TRBD2. CDR3 length: 17 residues. CDR3 residues: CAGSSRLAGGPTDTQYF. The CDR3 nucleotides read TGTGCCGGCAGTTCCCGACTAGCGGGAGGTCCCACAGATACGCAGTATTTT.

There are a few counts of this clonotype. The chain employs TRBV28 and TRBJ2-1; TRBD2 might be the D (6 bases). CDR1 and CDR2 from the germline V gene are MDHEN and SYDVKM. The CDR3 covers 15 residues. The V and J ends lost 3 bases and 5 bases respectively, with 14 bases between them. Here the CDR3 reads CASSFPRDFDNEQFF. The CDR3 nucleotides read TGTGCCAGCAGTTTCCCCCGGGACTTCGACAATGAGCAGTTCTTC. The full variable domain, in which reference TRBV28 and TRBJ2-1 provide the parts outside the CDR3, is DVKVTQSSRYLVKRTGEKVFLECVQDMDHENMFWYRQDPGLGLRLIYFSYDVKMKEKGDIPEGYSVSREKKERFSLILESASTNQTSMYLCASSFPRDFDNEQFFGPGTRLTVL.

A few counts support this clonotype. The chain couples TRBV3-1 to TRBJ2-5; 8 positions agree with TRBD2. Per the germline V gene, CDR1 is LGHDT and CDR2 is YNNKEL (reference sequence). The CDR3 totals 16 residues. With 2 bases clipped from V and 2 bases from J, the junction kept 7 bases outside the gene matches. The CDR3 DNA is TGTGCCAGCAGCCAATGGGACCGGGGGGGTCAAGAGACCCAGTACTTC. As protein: CASSQWDRGGQETQYF.

The chain is built from TRBV5-1 and TRBJ2-5, with D possibly being TRBD1 (6 bases). CDR3 length: 15 residues. Germline lookup yields CDR1 SGHRS and CDR2 YFSETQ. The V end lost 0 bases, the J end lost 11 bases, and 20 bases lay between the germline ends. In DNA, the CDR3 is TGCGCCAGCAGCTTGGGGACAGACAGGAACAATGAGCAGTACTTC. Translated: CASSLGTDRNNEQYF.